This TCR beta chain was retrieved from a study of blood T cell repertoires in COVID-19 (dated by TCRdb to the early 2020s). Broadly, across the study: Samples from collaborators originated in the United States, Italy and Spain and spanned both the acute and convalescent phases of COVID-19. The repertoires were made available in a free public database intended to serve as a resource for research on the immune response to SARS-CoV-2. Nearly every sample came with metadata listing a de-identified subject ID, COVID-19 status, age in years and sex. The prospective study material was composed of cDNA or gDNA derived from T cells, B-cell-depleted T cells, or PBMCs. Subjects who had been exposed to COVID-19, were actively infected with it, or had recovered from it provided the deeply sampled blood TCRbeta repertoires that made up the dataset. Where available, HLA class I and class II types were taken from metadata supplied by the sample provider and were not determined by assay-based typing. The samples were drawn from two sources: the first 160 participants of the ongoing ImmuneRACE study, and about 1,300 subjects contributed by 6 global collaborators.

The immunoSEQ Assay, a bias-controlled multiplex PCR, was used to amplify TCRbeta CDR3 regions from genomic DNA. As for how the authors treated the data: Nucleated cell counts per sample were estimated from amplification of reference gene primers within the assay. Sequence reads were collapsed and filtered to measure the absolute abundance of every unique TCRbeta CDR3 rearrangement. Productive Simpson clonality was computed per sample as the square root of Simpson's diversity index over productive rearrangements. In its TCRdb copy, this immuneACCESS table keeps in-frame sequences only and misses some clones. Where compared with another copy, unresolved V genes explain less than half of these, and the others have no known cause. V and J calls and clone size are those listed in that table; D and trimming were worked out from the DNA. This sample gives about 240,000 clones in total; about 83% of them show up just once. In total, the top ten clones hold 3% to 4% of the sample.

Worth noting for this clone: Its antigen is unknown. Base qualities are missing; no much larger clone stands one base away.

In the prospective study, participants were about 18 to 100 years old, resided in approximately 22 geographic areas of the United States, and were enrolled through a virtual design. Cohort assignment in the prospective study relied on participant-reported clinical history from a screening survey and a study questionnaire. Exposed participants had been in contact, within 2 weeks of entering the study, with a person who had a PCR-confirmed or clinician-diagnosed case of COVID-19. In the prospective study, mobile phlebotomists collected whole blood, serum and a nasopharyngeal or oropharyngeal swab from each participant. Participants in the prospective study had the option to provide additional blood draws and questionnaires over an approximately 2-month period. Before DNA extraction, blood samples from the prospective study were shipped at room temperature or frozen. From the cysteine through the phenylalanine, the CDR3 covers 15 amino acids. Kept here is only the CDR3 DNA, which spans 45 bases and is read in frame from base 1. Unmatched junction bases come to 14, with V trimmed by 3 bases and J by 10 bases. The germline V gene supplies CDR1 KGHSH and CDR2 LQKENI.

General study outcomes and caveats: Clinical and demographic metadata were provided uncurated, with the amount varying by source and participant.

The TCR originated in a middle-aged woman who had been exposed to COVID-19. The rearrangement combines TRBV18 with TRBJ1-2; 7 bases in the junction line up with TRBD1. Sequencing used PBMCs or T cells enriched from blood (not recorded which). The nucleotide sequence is TGTGCCAGCTCACCTGACAGGGTGGGGTACGGGGTCTACACCTTC. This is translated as CASSPDRVGYGVYTF. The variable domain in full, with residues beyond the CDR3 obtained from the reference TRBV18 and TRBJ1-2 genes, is NAGVMQNPRHLVRRRGQEARLRCSPMKGHSHVYWYRQLPEEGLKFMVYLQKENIIDESGMPKERFSAEFPKEGPSILRIQQVVRGDSAAYFCASSPDRVGYGVYTFGSGTRLTVV.